These 12 T cell receptor beta chains were all obtained from the same sample, sequenced in a study of technical replicates of blood from a few donors. Measured with immunoSEQ multiplex PCR; TCRdb has only the in-frame clones, and not every one. The sample has about 70,000 clones; around 97% are singletons. Sequences were obtained from T cells isolated from PBMCs. The origin of the receptors is a human donor in good health.

This sequence joins TRBV7-3 and TRBJ2-7; D ambiguous. This CDR3 is 15 amino acids long. From germline, CDR1 is SGHTA and CDR2 FQGTGA. V was clipped by 2 bases and J by 0 bases, with 11 bases between them. CDR3 nucleotide sequence: TGTGCCAGCAGCTTATTCCCGGCTAGCTCCTACGAGCAGTACTTC. This sequence encodes CASSLFPASSYEQYF.

The chain employs TRBV25-1 and TRBJ2-1, with 9 positions matching TRBD1. There are 17 residues in the CDR3. Per the germline V gene, CDR1 is MGHDK and CDR2 is SYGVNS. Trimming cost V 2 bases and J 0 bases; bases outside gene matches: 5. The CDR3 spells CASSEGTGLSSYNEQFF. As DNA, the CDR3 is TGTGCCAGCAGTGAAGGGACAGGGTTGAGCTCCTACAATGAGCAGTTCTTC.

A single count supports this clone. The CDR3 region is CASSSAGTANTGELFF. CDR3 nucleotides: TGTGCCAGCAGCTCCGCCGGGACAGCGAACACCGGGGAGCTGTTTTTT. The chain has TRBV5-6 and TRBJ2-2; TRBD1 aligns across 7 bases. The length of the CDR3 is 16 residues. After removal of 3 bases from V and 0 bases from J, the junction contained 5 bases not matched to a gene. Germline V gives CDR1 SGHDT, CDR2 YYEEEE.

The chain combines TRBV2 with TRBJ2-3; possibly TRBD2 for D (6 bases). Germline lookup yields CDR1 SNHLY and CDR2 FYNNEI. V lost 8 bases, J lost 4 bases, and 13 bases lay in between. The CDR3 is 13 residues long. The CDR3 protein is CASRGGTPDTQYF. As DNA, the CDR3 is TGTGCCAGCCGAGGCGGGACCCCAGATACGCAGTATTTT.

The CDR3 nucleotides are TGTGCCAGCAGTGGAGGACAGGGACCGCATGGCTACACCTTC. It is translated as CASSGGQGPHGYTF. V gene TRBV2 combines with J gene TRBJ1-2; TRBD1 aligns across 8 bases. The germline V gene encodes CDR1 SNHLY and CDR2 FYNNEI. The CDR3 runs to 14 residues. V was clipped by 4 bases and J by 6 bases; unmatched bases: 7.

DNA for the CDR3: TGTGCCAGCAGTACGCGATTGACAGGGGTGCGCAATCAGCCCCAGCATTTT. Protein sequence: CASSTRLTGVRNQPQHF. This rearrangement joins TRBV27 to TRBJ1-5; 8 bases are shared with TRBD1. J gave up 2 bases and V 5 bases, and 11 bases lay outside the gene matches. Germline V lookup: CDR1 MNHEY, CDR2 SMNVEV (reference sequence). The CDR3 contains 17 residues.

The CDR3 nucleotides read TGTGCCAGCAGTGAAACTGTATTTACGGACACTGAAGCTTTCTTT. Amino acids: CASSETVFTDTEAFF. The chain recombines TRBV2 with TRBJ1-1; D gene ambiguous. Trimming pared 2 bases from V and 3 bases from J, leaving 13 bases between. In germline, CDR1 is SNHLY, CDR2 FYNNEI. The CDR3 covers 15 residues.

J is TRBJ2-7 and V is TRBV9; possible D gene TRBD1, 6 bases. The CDR3 consists of 13 residues. Per the germline V gene, CDR1 is SGDLS and CDR2 is YYNGEE. V lost 5 bases and J lost 3, with 12 bases in between. This CDR3 reads CASRRQENYEQYF. The DNA for the CDR3 is TGTGCCAGCAGAAGACAGGAGAACTACGAGCAGTACTTC.

The chain couples TRBV29-1 to TRBJ2-3; tentatively, D is TRBD1 (5 bases). In germline, CDR1 is SQVTM, CDR2 ANQGSEA. This CDR3 is 11 amino acids long. CDR3 region: CSVKGSDTQYF. Here the CDR3 DNA reads TGCAGTGTTAAGGGGTCCGATACGCAGTATTTT.

The genes are TRBV6-5 and TRBJ1-2, with D perhaps TRBD1 (5 bases). Per germline, CDR1 MNHEY and CDR2 SVGAGI. V gave up 6 bases and J gave up 4 bases, with 18 bases separating them. The CDR3 has 15 amino acids. The DNA of the CDR3 is TGTGCCAGCAGACCCTCAGACAGCCCACCCTATGGCTACACCTTC. This sequence encodes CASRPSDSPPYGYTF.

Points on this clone: An end of the junction differs from the germline gene, which may be a read error. The J gene is TRBJ2-3, the V gene TRBV2; TRBD2 aligns across 10 bases. The germline CDR1 and CDR2 sequences are SNHLY and FYNNEI. CDR3 size: 12 residues. This CDR3 is CASSEMGGLASF. In nucleotides, the CDR3 is TGTGCCAGCAGTGAAATGGGGGGACTAGCGAGTTTT.

The chain couples TRBV4-2 to TRBJ2-2; perhaps TRBD2 as D (5 bases). The CDR3 contains 17 residues. Germline V gene lookup returns CDR1 LGHNA and CDR2 YNFKEQ. Trimming took off 0 bases at V and 5 bases at J, with 16 bases between the two ends. The CDR3 is CASSQEGAASRTGELFF. Here the CDR3 DNA reads TGTGCCAGCAGCCAAGAAGGAGCGGCGTCGAGGACCGGGGAGCTGTTTTTT.